This TCR beta chain originates from a study of T cell responses to AZD1222 COVID-19 vaccine (dated by TCRdb to about 2021). Broadly, across the study: AZD1222 recipients given second doses at about 4 weeks or at about 12 weeks were pooled, since spike-specific TCR depth and breadth were not found to differ between the two schedules. A total of 233 trial participants underwent TCR sequencing, of whom 207 had received two doses of AZD1222 and around 25 had received two doses of the MenACWY control vaccine. Trial participants were enrolled into age subgroups of 18-55, 56-69 and 70-plus years, which contained about 150, 28 and 57 TCR-sequenced participants, respectively.

With regard to this clone: Its recognized antigen is unknown. Base qualities are not provided; no much larger clone lies one nucleotide away.

The CDR3 regions of human TCRbeta chains were subjected to immunosequencing. The published analysis was carried out like this. TCRs in the repertoires were compared against a reference library of SARS-CoV-2-specific TCRs that had been generated with the MIRA antigen-specificity platform. Breadth was defined as the fraction of unique TCRs that were SARS-CoV-2-associated, and depth was defined as the fraction of total T cells that were SARS-CoV-2-associated. Using the MIRA data, every spike-specific TCR was mapped to the spike region that the TCR reacted to and assigned to either a CD4 or a CD8 class. Log10-transformed breadth and depth values were compared by one-way ANOVA with Sidak's multiple comparisons tests. This is the immuneACCESS table as TCRdb keeps it, with only in-frame sequences that have V and J called. A part of the clones is gone; compared with another copy, unresolved V genes explain less than half, and the rest is unexplained. The D gene and trimming were derived from the DNA, and the V and J assignments and clone size from that table. In this sample the table shows 70,000 to 95,000 clones, approximately 80% of which occur a single time. The ten biggest clones cover roughly a fifth of the sample.

A distance of 15 bases separates the germline ends of V and J, which lose 3 bases and 1 base respectively. Based on the germline V gene (reference sequence), the CDR1 and CDR2 sequences are LNHNV and YYDKDF. The cysteine opens and the phenylalanine closes a CDR3 of 16 amino acids. Only the CDR3 portion is preserved as DNA: 48 bases, with reading frame beginning at the first base. Findings and caveats that apply to the study as a whole: Conclusions about previously exposed vaccinees were limited because only a handful of AZD1222 recipients were SARS-CoV-2 seropositive at baseline. Spike-specific TCR breadth and depth rose significantly after two AZD1222 doses compared with day 0 and with MenACWY recipients. Because no day 14 peak-response samples were available, the repertoires could be characterized only after the peak T cell response. The whole spike protein was spanned by vaccine-associated CD4 TCRs, and dominant responses were seen in regions 160-218 and 743-854. Most participants were white British and females outnumbered males, and the authors suggested that clonal diversity may have been underestimated. In the small 56-69-year group, the increase in depth fell short of significance, most likely because of low power. Nearly half of unique spike-specific TCRs reportedly recognized epitopes outside regions mutated in the B.1.351 and B.1.1.7 variants.

In light of the paper, this sample's time point label describes: baseline before first vaccination. Vaccinee samples were obtained from the UK trials COV001 and COV002, which included a single-blind randomized controlled phase 2/3 trial of AZD1222 (ChAdOx1 nCoV-19) in healthy adults. For TCRbeta chain sequencing, PBMC samples were collected from trial participants at day 0 and at day 28 after the second dose. The source material was peripheral blood, sampled on day 0 of AZD1222 vaccination. The V and J segments used are TRBV15 and TRBJ1-1; a tentative D call is TRBD1 (6 bases match). The receptor was isolated from an adult in good health. The CDR3 region reads CATSSLTGFQNTEAFF. DNA sequence: TGTGCCACCAGCAGTTTAACAGGGTTTCAGAACACTGAAGCTTTCTTT. The variable domain in full, with residues beyond the CDR3 obtained from the reference TRBV15 and TRBJ1-1 genes, is DAMVIQNPRYQVTQFGKPVTLSCSQTLNHNVMYWYQQKSSQAPKLLFHYYDKDFNNEADTPDNFQSRRPNTSFCFLDIRSPGLGDTAMYLCATSSLTGFQNTEAFFGQGTRLTVV.